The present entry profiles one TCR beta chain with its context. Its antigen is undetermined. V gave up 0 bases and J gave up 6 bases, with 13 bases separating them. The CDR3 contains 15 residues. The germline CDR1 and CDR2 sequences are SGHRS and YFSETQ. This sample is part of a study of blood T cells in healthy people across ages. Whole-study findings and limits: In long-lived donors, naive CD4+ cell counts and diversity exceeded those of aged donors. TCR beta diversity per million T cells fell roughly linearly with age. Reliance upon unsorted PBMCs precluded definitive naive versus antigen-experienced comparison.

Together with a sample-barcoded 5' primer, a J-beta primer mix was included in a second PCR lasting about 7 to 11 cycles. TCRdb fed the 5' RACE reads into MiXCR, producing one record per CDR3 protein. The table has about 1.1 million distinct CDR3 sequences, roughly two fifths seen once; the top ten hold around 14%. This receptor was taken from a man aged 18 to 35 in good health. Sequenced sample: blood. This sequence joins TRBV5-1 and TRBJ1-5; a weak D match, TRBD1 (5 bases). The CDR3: CASSLAGLDGQPQHF. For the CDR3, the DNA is TGCGCCAGCAGCTTGGCAGGGTTAGACGGTCAGCCCCAGCATTTT. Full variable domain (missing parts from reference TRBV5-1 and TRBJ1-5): KAGVTQTPRYLIKTRGQQVTLSCSPISGHRSVSWYQQTPGQGLQFLFEYFSETQRNKGNFPGRFSGRQFSNSRSEMNVSTLELGDSALYLCASSLAGLDGQPQHFGDGTRLSIL.